This T cell receptor (beta chain) was obtained from a study of early T cells in non-severe SARS-CoV-2 infection. As for the study in general: Investigators sequenced bulk RNA drawn from unsorted whole blood, and chains remained unpaired.

This CDR3 comprises 15 residues. From germline, CDR1 is SGHRS and CDR2 YFSETQ. With 3 bases clipped from V and 5 bases from J, the junction kept 4 bases outside the gene matches. Whole-study results and caveats: A preference for anti-spike CD8 responses marked VDJdb matching, which missed private and CD4 specificities.

TCRdb reprocessed the 5' RACE reads with MiXCR, giving one entry per CDR3 protein. The sample has about 69,000 distinct CDR3 sequences, about 9% seen once. With regard to this clonotype: What it recognizes is unknown.

V gene TRBV5-1 combines with J gene TRBJ2-1; 11 bases are a match to TRBD2. The sequenced sample consisted of whole blood. The receptor was isolated from an adult who was a healthcare worker with PCR-confirmed SARS-CoV-2 infection or an uninfected control (not recorded which). CDR3: CASSSTSGNNNEQFF. The CDR3 nucleotides are TGCGCCAGCAGCTCGACTAGCGGGAATAACAATGAGCAGTTCTTC.